This TCR beta chain was identified during a study of blood T cells in healthy people across ages. The study's findings and limits: Donors of long life had a larger count of naive CD4+ cells and greater diversity than aged donors.

This CDR3 contains 13 residues. The junction had 2 bases not matched to a gene; V was cut back by 4 bases and J by 7 bases. Germline-derived CDR1 and CDR2 are SQVTM and ANQGSEA. Total RNA, at least 6 micrograms per sample, was extracted from PBMCs. Combining a sample-barcoded 5' primer with a J-beta primer mix, a second PCR ran for 7 to 11 cycles. Every sample returned 2.5 million or more CDR3-containing paired-end reads. Using its own MiXCR run on the 5' RACE reads, TCRdb lists one record per CDR3 protein. The repertoire holds around 750,000 distinct CDR3 sequences, with 53% as singletons. Remarks on this clonotype: The target antigen is unknown.

Source material: blood. This TCR was recovered from a man older than 75 in good health. The V and J genes are TRBV29-1 and TRBJ1-4; 11 bases map to TRBD1. In DNA, the CDR3 is TGCAGCGTTGCCGGGACAGGGGGTGAAAAACTGTTTTTT. Amino acid sequence: CSVAGTGGEKLFF. The variable domain in full, completed from reference TRBV29-1 and TRBJ1-4, reads SAVISQKPSRDICQRGTSLTIQCQVDSQVTMMFWYRQQPGQSLTLIATANQGSEATYESGFVIDKFPISRPNLTFSTLTVSNMSPEDSSIYLCSVAGTGGEKLFFGSGTQLSVL.